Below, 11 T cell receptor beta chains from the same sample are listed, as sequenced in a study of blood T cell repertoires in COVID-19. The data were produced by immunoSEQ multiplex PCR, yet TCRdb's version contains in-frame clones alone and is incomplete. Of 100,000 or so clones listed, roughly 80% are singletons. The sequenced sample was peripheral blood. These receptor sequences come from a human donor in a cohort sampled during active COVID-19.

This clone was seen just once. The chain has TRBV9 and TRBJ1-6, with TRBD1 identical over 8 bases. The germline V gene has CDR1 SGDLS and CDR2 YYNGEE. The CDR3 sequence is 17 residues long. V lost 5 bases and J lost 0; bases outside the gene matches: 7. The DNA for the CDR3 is TGTGCCAGCAGTGACCACAGGGGGAGCTCCTATAATTCACCCCTCCACTTT. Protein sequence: CASSDHRGSSYNSPLHF.

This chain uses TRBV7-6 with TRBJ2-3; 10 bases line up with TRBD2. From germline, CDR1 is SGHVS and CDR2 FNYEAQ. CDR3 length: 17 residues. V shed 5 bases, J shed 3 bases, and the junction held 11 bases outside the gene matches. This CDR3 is CASSLRVSGGNTDTQYF. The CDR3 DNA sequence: TGTGCCAGCAGCCTAAGGGTTAGCGGGGGGAATACAGATACGCAGTATTTT.

CDR3 sequence (DNA): TGTGCCAGCAGTTACGACAGGGTGAACACTGAAGCTTTCTTT. This translates into CASSYDRVNTEAFF. The chain has TRBV6-5 and TRBJ1-1; TRBD1 aligns across 7 bases. Germline CDR1 reads MNHEY; CDR2 reads SVGAGI. CDR3 length: 14 residues. The V and J ends lost 2 bases and 0 bases, in that order; junction bases with no gene match: 0.

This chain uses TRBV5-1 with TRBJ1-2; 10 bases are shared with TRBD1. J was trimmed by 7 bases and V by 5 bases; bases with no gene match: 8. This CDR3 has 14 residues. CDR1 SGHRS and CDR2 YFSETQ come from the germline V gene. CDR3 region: CASSAGTGVGGYTF. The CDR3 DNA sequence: TGCGCCAGCAGTGCCGGGACAGGGGTCGGTGGCTACACCTTC.

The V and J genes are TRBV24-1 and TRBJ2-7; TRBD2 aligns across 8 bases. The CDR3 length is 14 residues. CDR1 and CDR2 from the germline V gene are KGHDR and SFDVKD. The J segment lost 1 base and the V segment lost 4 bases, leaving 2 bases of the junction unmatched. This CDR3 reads CATSDRGGSYEQYF. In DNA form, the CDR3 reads TGTGCCACCAGTGACCGGGGGGGGTCCTACGAGCAGTACTTC.

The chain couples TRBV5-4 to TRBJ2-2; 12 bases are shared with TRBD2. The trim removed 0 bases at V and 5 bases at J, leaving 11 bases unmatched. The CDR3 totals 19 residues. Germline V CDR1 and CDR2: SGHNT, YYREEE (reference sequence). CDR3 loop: CASSLAFASGGAGTGELFF. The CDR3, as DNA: TGTGCCAGCAGCTTGGCCTTTGCTAGCGGGGGGGCCGGGACCGGGGAGCTGTTTTTT.

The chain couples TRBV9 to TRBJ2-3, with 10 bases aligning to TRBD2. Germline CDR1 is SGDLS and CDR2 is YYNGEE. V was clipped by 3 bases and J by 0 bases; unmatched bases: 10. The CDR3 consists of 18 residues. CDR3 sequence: CASSGGLKTSGSTDTQYF. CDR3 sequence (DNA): TGTGCCAGCAGCGGAGGGCTTAAGACTAGCGGGAGCACAGATACGCAGTATTTT.

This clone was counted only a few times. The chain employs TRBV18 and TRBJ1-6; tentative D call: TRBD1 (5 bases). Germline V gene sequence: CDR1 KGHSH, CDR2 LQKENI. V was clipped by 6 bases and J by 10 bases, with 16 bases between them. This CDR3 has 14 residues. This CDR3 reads CASSPTGERSPLHF. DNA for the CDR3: TGTGCCAGCTCTCCAACGGGGGAGAGGTCACCCCTCCACTTT.

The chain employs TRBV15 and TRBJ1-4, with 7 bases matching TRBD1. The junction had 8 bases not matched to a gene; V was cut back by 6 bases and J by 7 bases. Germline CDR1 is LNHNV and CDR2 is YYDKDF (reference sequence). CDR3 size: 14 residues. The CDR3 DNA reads TGTGCCACCAGTGTAAAGGGGGCAGGTGAAAAACTGTTTTTT. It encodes CATSVKGAGEKLFF.

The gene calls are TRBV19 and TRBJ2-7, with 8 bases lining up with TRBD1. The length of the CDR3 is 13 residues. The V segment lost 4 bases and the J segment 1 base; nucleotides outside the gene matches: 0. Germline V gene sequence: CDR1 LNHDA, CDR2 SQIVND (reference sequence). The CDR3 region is CASSNRGSYEQYF. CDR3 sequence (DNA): TGTGCCAGTAGTAACAGGGGGTCCTACGAGCAGTACTTC.

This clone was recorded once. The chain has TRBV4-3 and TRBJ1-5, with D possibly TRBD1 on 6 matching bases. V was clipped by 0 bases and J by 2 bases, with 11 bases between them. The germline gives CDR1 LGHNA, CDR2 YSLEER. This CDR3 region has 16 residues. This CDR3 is CASSQDSGTRNQPQHF. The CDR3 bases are TGCGCCAGCAGCCAAGATAGCGGGACACGCAATCAGCCCCAGCATTTT.